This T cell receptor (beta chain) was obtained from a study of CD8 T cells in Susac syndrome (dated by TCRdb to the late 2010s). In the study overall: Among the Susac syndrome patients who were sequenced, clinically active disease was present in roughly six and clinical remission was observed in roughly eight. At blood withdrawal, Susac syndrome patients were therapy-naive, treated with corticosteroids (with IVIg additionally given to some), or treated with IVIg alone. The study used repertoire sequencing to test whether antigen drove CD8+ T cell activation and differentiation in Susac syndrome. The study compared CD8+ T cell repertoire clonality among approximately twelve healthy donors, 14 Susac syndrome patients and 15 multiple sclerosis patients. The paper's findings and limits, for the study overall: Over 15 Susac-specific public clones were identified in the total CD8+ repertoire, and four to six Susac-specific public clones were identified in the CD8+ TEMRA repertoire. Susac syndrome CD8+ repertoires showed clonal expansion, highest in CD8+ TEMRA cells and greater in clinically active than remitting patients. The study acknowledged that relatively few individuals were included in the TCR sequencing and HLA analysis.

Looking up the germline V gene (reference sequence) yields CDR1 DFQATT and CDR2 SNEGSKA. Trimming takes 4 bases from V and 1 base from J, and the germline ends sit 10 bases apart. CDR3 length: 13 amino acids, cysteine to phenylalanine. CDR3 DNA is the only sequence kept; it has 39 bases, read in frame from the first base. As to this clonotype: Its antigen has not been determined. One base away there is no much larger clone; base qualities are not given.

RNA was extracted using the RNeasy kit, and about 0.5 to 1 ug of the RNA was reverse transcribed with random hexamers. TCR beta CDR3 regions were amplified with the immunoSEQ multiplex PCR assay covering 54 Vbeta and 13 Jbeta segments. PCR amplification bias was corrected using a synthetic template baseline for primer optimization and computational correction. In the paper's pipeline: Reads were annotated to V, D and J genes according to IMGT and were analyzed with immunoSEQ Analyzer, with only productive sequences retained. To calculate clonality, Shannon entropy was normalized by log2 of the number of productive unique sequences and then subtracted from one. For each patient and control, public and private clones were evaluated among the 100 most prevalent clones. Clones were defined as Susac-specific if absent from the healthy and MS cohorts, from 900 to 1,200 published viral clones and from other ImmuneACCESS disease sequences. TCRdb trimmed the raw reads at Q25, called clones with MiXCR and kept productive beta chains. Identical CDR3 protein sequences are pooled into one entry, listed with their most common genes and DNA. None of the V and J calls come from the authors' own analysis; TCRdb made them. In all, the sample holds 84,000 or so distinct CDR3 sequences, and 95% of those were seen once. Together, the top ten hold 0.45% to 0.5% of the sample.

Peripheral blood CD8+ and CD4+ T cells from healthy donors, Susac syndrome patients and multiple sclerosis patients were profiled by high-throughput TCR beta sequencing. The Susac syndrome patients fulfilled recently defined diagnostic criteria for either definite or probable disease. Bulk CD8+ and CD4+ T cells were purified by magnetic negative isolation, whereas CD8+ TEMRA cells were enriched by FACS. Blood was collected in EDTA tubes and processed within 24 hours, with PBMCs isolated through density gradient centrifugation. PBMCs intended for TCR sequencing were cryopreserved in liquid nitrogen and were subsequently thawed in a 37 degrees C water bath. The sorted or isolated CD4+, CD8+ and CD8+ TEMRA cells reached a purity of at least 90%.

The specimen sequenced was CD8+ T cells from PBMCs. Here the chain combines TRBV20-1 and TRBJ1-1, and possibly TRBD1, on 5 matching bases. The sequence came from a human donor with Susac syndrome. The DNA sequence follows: TGCAGTGCTATGATGACAGCGAACACTGAAGCTTTCTTT. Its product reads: CSAMMTANTEAFF.